Following are 6 T cell receptor beta chains from one sample sequenced in a study of blood T cell repertoires in COVID-19. The assay was immunoSEQ multiplex PCR, and TCRdb's table has in-frame clones only and misses some. The sample holds about 330,000 clones, about 92% seen once. Sequencing was carried out using PBMCs or T cells enriched from blood (not recorded which). The receptors shown here come from a woman aged 25 to 39 who had recovered from COVID-19.

V usage is TRBV10-3 and J usage is TRBJ2-1, with TRBD2 matching 7 bases. Per germline, CDR1 ENHRY and CDR2 SYGVKD. This CDR3 comprises 13 residues. V was pared by 4 bases and J by 10 bases, with 7 bases of the junction left unmatched. In DNA, the CDR3 is TGTGCCATCAGTGTGGAAGAACTAGCGGAGCAGTTCTTC. Amino acid sequence: CAISVEELAEQFF.

The chain recombines TRBV9 with TRBJ1-4; D unclear. V shed 0 bases and J shed 4 bases, with 7 bases lying between them. Germline-derived CDR1 and CDR2 are SGDLS and YYNGEE. This CDR3 spans 14 amino acids. The CDR3 DNA reads as TGTGCCAGCAGCGTAGGACGGAGTAATGAAAAACTGTTTTTT. Translating it yields CASSVGRSNEKLFF.

CDR3 region: CASSFGVASEQFF. CDR3 nucleotides: TGTGCCAGCAGCTTCGGAGTAGCCAGTGAGCAGTTCTTC. This chain uses TRBV7-2 with TRBJ2-1; D unresolved. The germline V gene has CDR1 SGHTA and CDR2 FQGNSA. This CDR3 region has 13 residues. The V end was cut by 3 bases, the J end by 9 bases, with 12 bases between.

CDR3: CSASQSTNEKLFF. The CDR3 DNA follows: TGCAGTGCTAGTCAATCAACTAATGAAAAACTGTTTTTT. V gene TRBV20-1 combines with J gene TRBJ1-4; no reliable D call. The CDR3 extends over 13 amino acids. Germline V gives CDR1 DFQATT, CDR2 SNEGSKA (reference sequence). The V and J ends lost 3 bases and 0 bases respectively, with 5 bases between them.

The V gene is TRBV19, the J gene TRBJ2-7; 10 nucleotides agree with TRBD1. Germline loops: CDR1 LNHDA, CDR2 SQIVND (reference sequence). CDR3 length: 17 amino acids. The V and J ends lost 6 bases and 2 bases, in that order; junction bases with no gene match: 13. The CDR3 region has the DNA TGTGCCAGTAGCGCTTCGGGACAGGGGAAAAGGCCCTACGAGCAGTACTTC. Protein: CASSASGQGKRPYEQYF. The complete variable domain, with remaining parts taken from reference TRBV19 and TRBJ2-7, reads DGGITQSPKYLFRKEGQNVTLSCEQNLNHDAMYWYRQDPGQGLRLIYYSQIVNDFQKGDIAEGYSVSREKKESFPLTVTSAQKNPTAFYLCASSASGQGKRPYEQYFGPGTRLTVT.

The rearrangement uses TRBV28 and TRBJ1-6; D remains ambiguous. This CDR3 is built from 14 residues. Trimming left V 10 bases short and J 2 bases short, with 12 bases between. CDR1 is MDHEN and CDR2 is SYDVKM in the germline V gene. The CDR3 DNA sequence: TGTGCCACCGCGCCAGGCGCCTATAATTCACCCCTCCACTTT. Residues: CATAPGAYNSPLHF.